One sample yielded the 3 T cell receptor beta chains listed below, sequenced in a study of shared clonotypes between healthy human individuals (dated by TCRdb to about 2020). Receptor amplification or capture employed the immunoSEQ multiplex PCR assay. Here the immuneACCESS table is served through TCRdb, limited to in-frame sequences with V and J called. Missing clones are a known gap in these copies; in checked studies unresolved V genes cover under half, and the rest lacks a known reason. Here the sample has about 2.3 million clones; around 93% occur a single time. About 0.41% of the sample comes from the top ten. Sequencing was done on a sample of naive CD4+ T cells from PBMCs. The cell subset or site label for this specimen denotes: CD45RA+ positively selected. The receptor set was obtained from a man aged 18 to 30 in good health. Some clones in this sample may be carry-over from other donors' samples.

The chain carries TRBV6-4 and TRBJ2-5; TRBD2 matches 11 bases. The CDR3 runs to 15 residues. V shed 6 bases, J shed 2 bases, and the junction held 5 bases outside the gene matches. CDR1 MRHNA and CDR2 SNTAGT come from the germline V gene. The DNA of the CDR3 is TGTGCCAGCAGCCAGACTAGCGGGGTGCAAGAGACCCAGTACTTC. Amino acids: CASSQTSGVQETQYF.

Worth noting for this clone: The junction does not match germline at one end; this may be a read error. The chain uses TRBV18 and TRBJ1-1, with D unclear. The CDR3 spans 14 residues. Germline lookup yields CDR1 KGHSH and CDR2 LQKENI. CDR3 coding DNA: TGTGCCAGCTCACCAAGGTTGGAGAACCCTGAAGCTTTCTTT. Its protein product is CASSPRLENPEAFF. Drawing the rest from reference TRBV18 and TRBJ1-1, the complete variable domain is NAGVMQNPRHLVRRRGQEARLRCSPMKGHSHVYWYRQLPEEGLKFMVYLQKENIIDESGMPKERFSAEFPKEGPSILRIQQVVRGDSAAYFCASSPRLENPEAFFGQGTRLTVV.

The rearrangement joins TRBV7-6 to TRBJ2-1, with TRBD2 matching over 12 bases. The V segment lost 5 bases and the J segment 2 bases; nucleotides outside the gene matches: 4. Germline loops: CDR1 SGHVS, CDR2 FNYEAQ. The CDR3 is 16 amino acids. The DNA for the CDR3 is TGTGCCAGCAGCAGAGGGACTAGCGGGCCCTACAATGAGCAGTTCTTC. Residues: CASSRGTSGPYNEQFF. The full variable domain, with the rest looked up from reference TRBV7-6 and TRBJ2-1, is GAGVSQSPRYKVTKRGQDVALRCDPISGHVSLYWYRQALGQGPEFLTYFNYEAQQDKSGLPNDRFSAERPEGSISTLTIQRTEQRDSAMYRCASSRGTSGPYNEQFFGPGTRLTVL.